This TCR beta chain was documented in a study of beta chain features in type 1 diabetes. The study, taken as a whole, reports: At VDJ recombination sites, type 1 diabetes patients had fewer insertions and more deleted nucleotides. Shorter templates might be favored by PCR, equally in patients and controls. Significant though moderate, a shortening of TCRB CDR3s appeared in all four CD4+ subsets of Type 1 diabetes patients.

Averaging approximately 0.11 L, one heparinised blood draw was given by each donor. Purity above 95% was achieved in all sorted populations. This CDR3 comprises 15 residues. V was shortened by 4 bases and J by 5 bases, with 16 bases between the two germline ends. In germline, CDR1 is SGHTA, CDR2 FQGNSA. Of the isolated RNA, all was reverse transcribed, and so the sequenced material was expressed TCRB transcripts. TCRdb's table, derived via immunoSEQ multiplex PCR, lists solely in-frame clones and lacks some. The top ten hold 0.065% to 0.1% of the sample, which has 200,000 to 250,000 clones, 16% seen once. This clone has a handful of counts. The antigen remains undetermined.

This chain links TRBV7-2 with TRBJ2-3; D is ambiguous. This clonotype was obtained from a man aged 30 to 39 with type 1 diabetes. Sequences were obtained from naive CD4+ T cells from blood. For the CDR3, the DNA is TGTGCCAGCAGCTCTCAGACGAGAGATCAAGATACGCAGTATTTT. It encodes CASSSQTRDQDTQYF.